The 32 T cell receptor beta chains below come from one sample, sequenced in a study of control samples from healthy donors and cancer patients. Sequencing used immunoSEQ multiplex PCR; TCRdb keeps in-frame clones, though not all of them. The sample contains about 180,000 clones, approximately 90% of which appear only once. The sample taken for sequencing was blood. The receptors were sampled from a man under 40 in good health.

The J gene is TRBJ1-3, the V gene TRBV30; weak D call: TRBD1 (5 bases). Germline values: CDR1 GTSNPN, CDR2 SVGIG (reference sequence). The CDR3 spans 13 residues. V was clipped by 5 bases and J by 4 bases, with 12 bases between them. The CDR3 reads CAWGGAWGNTIYF. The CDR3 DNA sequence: TGTGCCTGGGGCGGGGCGTGGGGAAACACCATATATTTT.

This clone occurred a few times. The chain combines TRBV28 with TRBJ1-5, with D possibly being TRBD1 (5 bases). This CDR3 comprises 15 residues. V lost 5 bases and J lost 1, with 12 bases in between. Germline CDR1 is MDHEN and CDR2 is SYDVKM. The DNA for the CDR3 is TGTGCCAGCAGTCCAGGGACGGTCAGCAATCAGCCCCAGCATTTT. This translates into CASSPGTVSNQPQHF.

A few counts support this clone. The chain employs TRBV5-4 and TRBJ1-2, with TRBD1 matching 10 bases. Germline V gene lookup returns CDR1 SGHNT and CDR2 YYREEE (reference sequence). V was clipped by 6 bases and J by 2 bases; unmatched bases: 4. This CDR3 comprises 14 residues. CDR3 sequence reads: CASTGTGENYGYTF. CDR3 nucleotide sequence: TGTGCCAGCACCGGGACAGGGGAAAACTATGGCTACACCTTC.

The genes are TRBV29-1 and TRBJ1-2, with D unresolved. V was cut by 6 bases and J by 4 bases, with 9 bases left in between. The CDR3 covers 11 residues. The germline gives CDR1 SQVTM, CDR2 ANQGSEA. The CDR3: CSVHDTYGYTF. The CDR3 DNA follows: TGCAGCGTCCACGACACCTATGGCTACACCTTC.

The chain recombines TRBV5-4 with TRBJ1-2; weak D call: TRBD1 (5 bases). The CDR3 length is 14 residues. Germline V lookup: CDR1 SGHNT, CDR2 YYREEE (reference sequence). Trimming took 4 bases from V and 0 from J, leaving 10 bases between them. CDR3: CASSPDSTNYGYTF. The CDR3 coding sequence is TGTGCCAGCAGCCCCGACAGTACTAACTATGGCTACACCTTC.

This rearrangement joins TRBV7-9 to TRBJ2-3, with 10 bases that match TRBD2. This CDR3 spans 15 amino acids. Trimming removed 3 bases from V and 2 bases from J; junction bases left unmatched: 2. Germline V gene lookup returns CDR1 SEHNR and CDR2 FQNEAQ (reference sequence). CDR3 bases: TGTGCCAGCAGCTTTAGCGGGGGGAACACAGATACGCAGTATTTT. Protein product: CASSFSGGNTDTQYF.

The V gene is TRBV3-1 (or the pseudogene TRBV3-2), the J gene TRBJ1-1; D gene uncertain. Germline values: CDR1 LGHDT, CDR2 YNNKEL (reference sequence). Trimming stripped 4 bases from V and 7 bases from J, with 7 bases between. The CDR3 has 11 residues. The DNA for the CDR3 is TGTGCCAGCAGCCGCCGTGGTGAAGCTTTCTTT. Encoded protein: CASSRRGEAFF.

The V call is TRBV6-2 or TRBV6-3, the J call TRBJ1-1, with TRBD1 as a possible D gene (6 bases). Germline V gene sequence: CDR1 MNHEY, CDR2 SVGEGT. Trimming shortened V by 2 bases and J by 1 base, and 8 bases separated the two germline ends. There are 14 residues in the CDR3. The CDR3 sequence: CASSYGTRNTEAFF. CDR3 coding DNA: TGTGCCAGCAGTTACGGGACACGGAACACTGAAGCTTTCTTT.

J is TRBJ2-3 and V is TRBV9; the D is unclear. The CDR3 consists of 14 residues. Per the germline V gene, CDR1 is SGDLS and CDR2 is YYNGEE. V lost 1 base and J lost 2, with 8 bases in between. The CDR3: CASSVSGNTDTQYF. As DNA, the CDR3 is TGTGCCAGCAGCGTATCGGGTAACACAGATACGCAGTATTTT.

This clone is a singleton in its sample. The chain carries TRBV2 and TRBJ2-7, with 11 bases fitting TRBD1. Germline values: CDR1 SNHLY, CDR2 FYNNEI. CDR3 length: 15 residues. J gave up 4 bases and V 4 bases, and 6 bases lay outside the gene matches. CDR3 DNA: TGTGCCAGCAGTGGGGGACAGGGGGTAGGATACGAGCAGTACTTC. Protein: CASSGGQGVGYEQYF.

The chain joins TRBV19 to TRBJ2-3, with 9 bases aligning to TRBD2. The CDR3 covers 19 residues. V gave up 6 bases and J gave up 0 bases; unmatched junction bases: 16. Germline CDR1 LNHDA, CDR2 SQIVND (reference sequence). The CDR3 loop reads CASSTGGGSGGQSTDTQYF. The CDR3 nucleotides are TGTGCCAGTAGCACCGGTGGGGGTAGCGGGGGTCAGAGCACAGATACGCAGTATTTT.

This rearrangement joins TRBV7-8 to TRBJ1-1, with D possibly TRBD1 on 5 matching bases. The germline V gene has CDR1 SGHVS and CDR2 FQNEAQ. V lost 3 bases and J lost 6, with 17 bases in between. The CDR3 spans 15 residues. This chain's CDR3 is CASSFGGAGTSEAFF. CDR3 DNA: TGTGCCAGCAGCTTTGGCGGGGCAGGTACCTCTGAAGCTTTCTTT.

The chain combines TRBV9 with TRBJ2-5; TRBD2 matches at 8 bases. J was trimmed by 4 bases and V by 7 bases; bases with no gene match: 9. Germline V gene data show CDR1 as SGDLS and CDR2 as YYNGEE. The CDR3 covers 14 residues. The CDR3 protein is CASGVGLAGETQYF. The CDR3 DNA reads TGTGCCAGCGGTGTGGGTCTAGCGGGAGAGACCCAGTACTTC. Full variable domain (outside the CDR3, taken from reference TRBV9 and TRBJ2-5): DSGVTQTPKHLITATGQRVTLRCSPRSGDLSVYWYQQSLDQGLQFLIQYYNGEERAKGNILERFSAQQFPDLHSELNLSSLELGDSALYFCASGVGLAGETQYFGPGTRLLVL.

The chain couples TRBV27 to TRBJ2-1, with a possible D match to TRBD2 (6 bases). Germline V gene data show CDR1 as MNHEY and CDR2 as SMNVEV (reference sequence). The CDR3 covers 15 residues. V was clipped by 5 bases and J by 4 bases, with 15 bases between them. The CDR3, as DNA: TGTGCCAGCAGTCGTGACGGGACTCAGTACAATGAGCAGTTCTTC. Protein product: CASSRDGTQYNEQFF.

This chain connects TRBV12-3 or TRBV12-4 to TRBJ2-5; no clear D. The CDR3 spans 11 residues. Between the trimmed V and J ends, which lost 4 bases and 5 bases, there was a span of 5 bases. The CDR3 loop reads CASSYSETQYF. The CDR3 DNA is TGTGCCAGCAGTTACTCGGAGACCCAGTACTTC.

This CDR3 is CAWSAMHTNYGYTF. In DNA, the CDR3 is TGTGCCTGGAGTGCTATGCATACTAACTATGGCTACACCTTC. This chain uses TRBV30 with TRBJ1-2; unclear D gene. CDR1 is GTSNPN, CDR2 SVGIG, per germline (reference sequence). There are 14 residues in the CDR3. The V gene lost 1 base and the J gene lost 0 bases, with 9 bases spanning the gap.

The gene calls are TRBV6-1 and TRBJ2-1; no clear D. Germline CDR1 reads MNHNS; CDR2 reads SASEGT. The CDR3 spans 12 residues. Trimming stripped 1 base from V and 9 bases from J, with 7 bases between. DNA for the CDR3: TGTGCCAGCAGTGAAGGAAGAACTGAGCAGTTCTTC. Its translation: CASSEGRTEQFF.

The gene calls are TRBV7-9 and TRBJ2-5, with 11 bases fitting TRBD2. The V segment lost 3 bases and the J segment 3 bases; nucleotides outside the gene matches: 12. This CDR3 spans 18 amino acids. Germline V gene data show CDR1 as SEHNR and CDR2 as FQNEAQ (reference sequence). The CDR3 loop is CASSFTLTSGRFKETQYF. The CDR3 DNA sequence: TGTGCCAGCAGCTTCACCCTCACTAGCGGGAGATTTAAAGAGACCCAGTACTTC.

The CDR3 DNA is TGTGCCAGCAGAGAAACTAGCGGGGGGCTCACAGATACGCAGTATTTT. Amino acid sequence: CASRETSGGLTDTQYF. The V call is TRBV2, the J call TRBJ2-3; 12 bases align to TRBD2. V lost 6 bases and J lost 2; bases outside the gene matches: 6. The CDR3 loop spans 16 amino acids. Germline V gene lookup returns CDR1 SNHLY and CDR2 FYNNEI.

The CDR3 bases are TGTGCCTGCCAACAGCCCCATGAAAAACTGTTTTTT. Protein: CACQQPHEKLFF. The rearrangement uses TRBV30 and TRBJ1-4; D unclear. The germline CDR1 and CDR2 sequences are GTSNPN and SVGIG (reference sequence). CDR3 length equals 12 residues. Deletions cut 6 bases from V and 6 bases from J, with 11 bases between.

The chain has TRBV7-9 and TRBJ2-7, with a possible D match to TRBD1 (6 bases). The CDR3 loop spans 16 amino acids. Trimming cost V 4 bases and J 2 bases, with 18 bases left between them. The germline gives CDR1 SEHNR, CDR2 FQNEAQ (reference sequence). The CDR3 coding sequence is TGTGCCAGCAGCTCCACAGGGCTCAATTTGACCTACGAGCAGTACTTC. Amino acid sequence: CASSSTGLNLTYEQYF.

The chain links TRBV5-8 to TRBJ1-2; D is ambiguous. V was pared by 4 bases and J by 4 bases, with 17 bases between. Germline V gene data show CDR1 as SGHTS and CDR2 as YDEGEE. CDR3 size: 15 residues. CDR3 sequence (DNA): TGTGCCAGCAGCACCCGCCCCCCAGACACCTATGGCTACACCTTC. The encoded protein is CASSTRPPDTYGYTF.

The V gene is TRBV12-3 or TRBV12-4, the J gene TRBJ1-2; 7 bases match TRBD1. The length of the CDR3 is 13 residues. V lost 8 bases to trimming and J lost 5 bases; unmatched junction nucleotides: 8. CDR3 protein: CASGKGTVYGYTF. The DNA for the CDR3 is TGTGCCAGCGGAAAAGGGACAGTTTATGGCTACACCTTC.

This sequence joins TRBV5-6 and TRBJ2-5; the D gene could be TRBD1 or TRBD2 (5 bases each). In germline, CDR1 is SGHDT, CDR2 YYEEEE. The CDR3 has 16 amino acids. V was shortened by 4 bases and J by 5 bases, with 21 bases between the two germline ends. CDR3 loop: CASSAAGASVVETQYF. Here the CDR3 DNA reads TGTGCCAGCAGCGCAGCCGGGGCCTCCGTGGTGGAGACCCAGTACTTC. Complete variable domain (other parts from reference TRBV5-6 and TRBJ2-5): DAGVTQSPTHLIKTRGQQVTLRCSPKSGHDTVSWYQQALGQGPQFIFQYYEEEERQRGNFPDRFSGHQFPNYSSELNVNALLLGDSALYLCASSAAGASVVETQYFGPGTRLLVL.

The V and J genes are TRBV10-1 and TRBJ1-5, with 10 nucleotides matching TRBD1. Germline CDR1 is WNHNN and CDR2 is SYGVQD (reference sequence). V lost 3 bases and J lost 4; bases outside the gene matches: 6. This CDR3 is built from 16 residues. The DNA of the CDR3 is TGCGCCAGCAGTGAAGGAGACAGGGGGCGAAATCAGCCCCAGCATTTT. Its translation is CASSEGDRGRNQPQHF.

CDR3 bases: TGTGCCAGCAGTCTCCAAAGGAGAGAGACCCAGTACTTC. Protein product: CASSLQRRETQYF. The chain employs TRBV6-5 and TRBJ2-5, with no clear D. This CDR3 comprises 13 residues. V dropped 5 bases and J dropped 4 bases, with 11 bases sitting between them. Germline V gene sequence: CDR1 MNHEY, CDR2 SVGAGI.

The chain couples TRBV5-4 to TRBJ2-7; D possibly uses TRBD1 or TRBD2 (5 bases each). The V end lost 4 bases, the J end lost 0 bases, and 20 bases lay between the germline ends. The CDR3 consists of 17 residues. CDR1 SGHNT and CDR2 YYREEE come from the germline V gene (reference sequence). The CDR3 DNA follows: TGTGCCAGCAGCCCACCTCGGGGACCCCGAAGCTCCTACGAGCAGTACTTC. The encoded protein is CASSPPRGPRSSYEQYF.

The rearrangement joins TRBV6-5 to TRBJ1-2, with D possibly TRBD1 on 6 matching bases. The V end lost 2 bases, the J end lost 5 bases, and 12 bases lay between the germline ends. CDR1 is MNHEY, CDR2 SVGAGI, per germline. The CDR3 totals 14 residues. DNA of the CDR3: TGTGCCAGCAGTTACAGGGCTCAGGGGTATGGCTACACCTTC. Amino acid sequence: CASSYRAQGYGYTF.

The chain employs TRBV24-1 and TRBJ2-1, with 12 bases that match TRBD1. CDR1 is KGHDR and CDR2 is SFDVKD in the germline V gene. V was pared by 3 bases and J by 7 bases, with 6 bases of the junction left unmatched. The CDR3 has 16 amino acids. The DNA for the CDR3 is TGTGCCACCAGTGATCCCGGGACAGGGGGCCGGAATGAGCAGTTCTTC. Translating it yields CATSDPGTGGRNEQFF.

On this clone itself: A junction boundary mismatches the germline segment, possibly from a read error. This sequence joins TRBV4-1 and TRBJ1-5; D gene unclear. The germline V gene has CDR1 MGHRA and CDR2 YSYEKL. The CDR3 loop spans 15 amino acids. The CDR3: CASSEDSPSNQPQHF. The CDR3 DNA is TGCGCCAGCAGCGAAGACTCGCCTAGCAATCAGCCCCAGCATTTT.

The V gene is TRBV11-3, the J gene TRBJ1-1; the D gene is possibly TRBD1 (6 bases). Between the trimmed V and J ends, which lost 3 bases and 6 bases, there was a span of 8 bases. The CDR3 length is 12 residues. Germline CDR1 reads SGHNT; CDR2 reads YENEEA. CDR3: CASSLPGAEAFF. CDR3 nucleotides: TGTGCCAGCAGCTTGCCAGGGGCTGAAGCTTTCTTT.

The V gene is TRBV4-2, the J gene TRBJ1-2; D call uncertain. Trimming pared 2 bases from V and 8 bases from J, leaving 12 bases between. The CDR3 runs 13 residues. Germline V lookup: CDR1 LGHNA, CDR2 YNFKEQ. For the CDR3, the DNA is TGTGCCAGCAGCCAACGGGGAAAGGAGGGCTACACCTTC. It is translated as CASSQRGKEGYTF.